This T cell receptor (beta chain) was captured in a study of T cells after yellow fever vaccination. Findings of the study overall: Subsequent to the booster, the majority of primary-vaccination clones reappeared (under 98% CD4, 85% to 90% CD8). Peak timing came faster in the weaker secondary response, day 5 versus 15.

As for this clonotype: Its antigen is unidentified.

From the 5' RACE reads, TCRdb called clonotypes with MiXCR, one entry per CDR3 protein. The sample yields 300,000 or so distinct CDR3 sequences, roughly 8.3% seen once. The V gene end was trimmed by 11 bases and the J gene end by 3 bases; junction bases not matched to a gene: 5. This CDR3 is built from 14 residues. Germline V gene lookup returns CDR1 SNHLY and CDR2 FYNNEI. This receptor was taken from a man between 18 and 29 years old who received the YFV17D yellow fever vaccine. This specimen was PBMCs, taken about 49 days after the first yellow fever vaccination. This sequence joins TRBV2 and TRBJ2-5; 14 bases agree with TRBD2. CDR3 in amino acids: CAGRLAGGEETQYF. CDR3 sequence (DNA): TGTGCCGGGAGACTAGCGGGGGGGGAAGAGACCCAGTACTTC.